This record covers a single TCR beta chain. Its antigen is undetermined. The source of the sample is a study of blood T cells in healthy people across ages. General study results and limits: The unsorted PBMCs prevented any conclusive comparison of naive versus antigen-experienced cells.

Primers used in a second PCR of about 7 to 12 cycles were a sample-barcoded 5' primer and a J-beta primer mix. TCRdb reprocessed the 5' RACE reads via MiXCR and lists one record per CDR3 protein. The profile shows 790,000 or so distinct CDR3 sequences, around 50% of them singletons. V lost 4 bases and J lost 4; bases outside the gene matches: 2. This CDR3 is 14 amino acids long. In germline, CDR1 is SGHNT, CDR2 YYREEE (reference sequence). Those donating, healthy Caucasian individuals from Russia, were aged roughly 6 to 100. The sequence came from a man aged 35 to 55 in good health. The sample taken for sequencing was blood. The chain carries TRBV5-4 and TRBJ2-1; 10 bases map to TRBD2. CDR3 loop: CASSSSGRYNEQFF. The CDR3 DNA is TGTGCCAGCAGCAGTAGCGGGAGGTACAATGAGCAGTTCTTC.